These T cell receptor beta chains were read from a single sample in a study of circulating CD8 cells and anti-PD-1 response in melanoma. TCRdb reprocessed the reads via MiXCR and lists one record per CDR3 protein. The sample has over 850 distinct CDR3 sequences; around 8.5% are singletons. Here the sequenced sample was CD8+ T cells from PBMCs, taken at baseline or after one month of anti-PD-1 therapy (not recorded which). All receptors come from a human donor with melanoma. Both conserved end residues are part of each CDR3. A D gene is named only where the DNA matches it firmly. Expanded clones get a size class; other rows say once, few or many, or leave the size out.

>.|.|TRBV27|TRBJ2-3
TGTGCCAGCAGTCCCGTTGGTTTTCCAACAGATACGCAGTATTTT
CASSPVGFPTDTQYF
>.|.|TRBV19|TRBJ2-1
TGTGCCAGTAGTCCATGGGGGCGGGGCGGCCACAATGAGCAGTTCTTC
CASSPWGRGGHNEQFF
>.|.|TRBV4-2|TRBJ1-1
TGTGCCAGCAGCCAAGATCAGGGAGTCACTGAAGCTTTCTTT
CASSQDQGVTEAFF
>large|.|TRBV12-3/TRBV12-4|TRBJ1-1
TGTGCCAGCACCCCCGATGGAGCCACTGAAGCTTTCTTT
CASTPDGATEAFF
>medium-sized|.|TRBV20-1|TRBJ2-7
TGCAGTGCTAGAGATCTGGGAGAAGGGCAGTACTTC
CSARDLGEGQYF
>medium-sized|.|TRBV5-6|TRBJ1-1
TGTGCCAGCAGCTTGGTTGTTGGGAGTGAAGCTTTCTTT
CASSLVVGSEAFF
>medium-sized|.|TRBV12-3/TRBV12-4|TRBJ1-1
TGTGCCAGCAGTATCGTCGCGAACACTGAAGCTTTCTTT
CASSIVANTEAFF
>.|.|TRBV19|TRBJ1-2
TGTGCCAGTAACCCCCTCAGAGGGTCGGACTATGGCTACACCTTC
CASNPLRGSDYGYTF
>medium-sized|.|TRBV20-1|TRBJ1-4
TGCAGTGCTCTCCCCGGGGGGGAACGGCTGTTTTTT
CSALPGGERLFF
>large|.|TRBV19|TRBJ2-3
TGTGCCAGTAGTATTCGGCCCTATACGCAGTATTTT
CASSIRPYTQYF
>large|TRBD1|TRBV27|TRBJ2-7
TGTGCCAGCAGTTCAACACAGGGGAGCTCCTACGAGCAGTACTTC
CASSSTQGSSYEQYF
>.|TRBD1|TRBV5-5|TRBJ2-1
TGTGCCAGCAGCCTCCACCGGGACAGGGCTTTGAACAATGAGCAGTTCTTC
CASSLHRDRALNNEQFF
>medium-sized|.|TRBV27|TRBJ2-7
TGTGCCAGCAGTTTGGGGGACAACTACGAGCAGTACTTC
CASSLGDNYEQYF
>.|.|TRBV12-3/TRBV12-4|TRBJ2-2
TGTGCCAGCACCTGGGGGGTCCCCGGGGAGCTGTTTTTT
CASTWGVPGELFF
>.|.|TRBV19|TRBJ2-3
TGTGCCAGTAGTATTCCAGGGCCTAGCACAGATACGCAGTATTTT
CASSIPGPSTDTQYF
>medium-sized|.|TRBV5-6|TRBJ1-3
TGTGCCAGCAGCTTGTGGGGGGCCCTCAGGATATATTTT
CASSLWGALRIYF
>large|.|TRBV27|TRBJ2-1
TGTGCCAGCAGTCGCCCCGGGGGGTTCTTC
CASSRPGGFF
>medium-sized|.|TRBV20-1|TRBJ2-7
TGCAGTGCTAGAGCCCCGAACAGGGCCCTAAACTTC
CSARAPNRALNF
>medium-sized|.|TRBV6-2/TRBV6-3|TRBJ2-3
TGTGCCAGCAGCCCTTGGGGGCCGACAGTTAGCACAGATACGCAGTATTTT
CASSPWGPTVSTDTQYF
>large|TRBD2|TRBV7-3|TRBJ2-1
TGTGCCAGCAGCTTTAGCGGGGGGGAGCAGTTCTTC
CASSFSGGEQFF
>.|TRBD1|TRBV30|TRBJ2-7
TGTGCCTGGAGACCCATATGGGACAGGGACCTTTACGAGCAGTACTTC
CAWRPIWDRDLYEQYF
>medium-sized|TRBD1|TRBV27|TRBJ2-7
TGTGCCAGCAGGGACGGGGACAGTGGATACGAGCAGTACTTC
CASRDGDSGYEQYF
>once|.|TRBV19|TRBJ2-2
TGTGCCAGTAGTGAAGACACCGGGGAGCTGTTTTTT
CASSEDTGELFF
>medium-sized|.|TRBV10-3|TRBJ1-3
TGTGCCATCAGTGCGGTAGGGATTGACGCTTCTGGAAACACCATATATTTT
CAISAVGIDASGNTIYF
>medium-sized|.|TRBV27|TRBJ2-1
TGTGCCAGCAGCCAAACAGGGGGGGCCTACAATGAGCAGTTCTTC
CASSQTGGAYNEQFF
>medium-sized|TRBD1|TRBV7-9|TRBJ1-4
TGTGCCAGCAGCTGGGACAGCACTTGGGAAAAACTGTTTTTT
CASSWDSTWEKLFF
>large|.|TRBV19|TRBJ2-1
TGTGCCAGTAGGAGCCCGGACGGGTTTAATGAGCAGTTCTTC
CASRSPDGFNEQFF
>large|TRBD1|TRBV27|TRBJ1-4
TGTGCCAGCAGATTGACAGGGGATGAAAAACTGTTTTTT
CASRLTGDEKLFF
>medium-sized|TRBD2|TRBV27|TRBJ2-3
TGTGCCAGCAGTCCCCTTGACCTAGCGGGGTCCACAGATACGCAGTATTTT
CASSPLDLAGSTDTQYF
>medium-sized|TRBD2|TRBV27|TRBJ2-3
TGTGCCAGCAGTTCCCTGGGGCCAGCGGGGGGGACAGATACGCAGTATTTT
CASSSLGPAGGTDTQYF
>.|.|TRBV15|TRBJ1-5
TGTGCCACCAGCAGAGGGGAAGGACGGTCAAATCAGCCCCAGCATTTT
CATSRGEGRSNQPQHF
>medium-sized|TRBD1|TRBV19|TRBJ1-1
TGTGCCAGTAGTATAGTCGGACAGGAGTACACTGAAGCTTTCTTT
CASSIVGQEYTEAFF
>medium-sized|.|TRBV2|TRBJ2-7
TGTGCCAGCGGGCGGGACACCCTGACCAACGAGCAGTACTTC
CASGRDTLTNEQYF
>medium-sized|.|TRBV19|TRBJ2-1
TGTGCCAGTAGTATAGCCGCACTTCAGGGAGCCTACAATGAGCAGTTCTTC
CASSIAALQGAYNEQFF
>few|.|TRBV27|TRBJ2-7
TGTGCCAGCAGTTTATCTGGACGAGGAGCCGAGCAGTACTTC
CASSLSGRGAEQYF